These T cell receptor beta chains were read from a single sample in a study of blood T cell repertoires in COVID-19. TCRdb keeps only in-frame clones here, not all; method: immunoSEQ multiplex PCR. The sample has some 300,000 clones, 70% to 90% seen once. Source material: peripheral blood. The receptors derive from a woman in her forties or fifties with active or convalescent COVID-19. Each CDR3 is given with its conserved first and last residue. The order of the fields is clone size, J gene, V gene, CDR3 length, D gene, CDR3 protein, CDR3 DNA. A D gene is named only where the DNA matches it firmly. For some rows the clone size is stated as once, few or many, or as a class when expanded; others skip it.

once,TRBJ2-3,TRBV28,18,TRBD2,CASSLIAGGSLSTDTQYF,TGTGCCAGCAGTTTGATCGCGGGAGGGTCGCTTAGCACAGATACGCAGTATTTT
once,TRBJ1-6,TRBV3-1/TRBV3-2,14,NA,CASSQGAYNSPLHF,TGTGCCAGCAGCCAGGGCGCCTATAATTCACCCCTCCACTTT
NA,TRBJ1-5,TRBV21-1,16,NA,CASSKGEGGANQPQHF,TGTGCCAGCAGCAAGGGGGAGGGTGGCGCGAATCAGCCCCAGCATTTT
NA,TRBJ1-1,TRBV18,17,NA,CASSQPFSTSGSTEAFF,TGTGCCAGCTCCCAACCCTTCTCGACATCGGGGAGCACTGAAGCTTTCTTT
NA,TRBJ2-7,TRBV5-1,15,NA,CASSASGLRSYEQYF,TGCGCCAGCAGCGCCAGCGGGCTCCGCTCCTACGAGCAGTACTTC
NA,TRBJ1-6,TRBV27,13,TRBD1,CAIHRGHLSPLHF,TGTGCCATTCACAGGGGGCATCTCTCACCCCTCCACTTT
NA,TRBJ2-1,TRBV6-5,16,NA,CASSYWGPSSYNEQFF,TGTGCCAGCAGTTACTGGGGCCCGAGCTCCTACAATGAGCAGTTCTTC
NA,TRBJ2-7,TRBV14,15,NA,CASSQDNPVLSEQYF,TGTGCCAGCAGCCAAGATAACCCCGTCCTAAGCGAGCAGTACTTC
NA,TRBJ1-1,TRBV5-1,13,NA,CASSPLRNTEAFF,TGCGCCAGCAGCCCTCTTCGGAACACTGAAGCTTTCTTT
NA,TRBJ2-1,TRBV12-3/TRBV12-4,13,TRBD1,CASSMLRGLEQFF,TGTGCCAGCAGTATGTTAAGGGGGCTTGAGCAGTTCTTC
NA,TRBJ2-1,TRBV6-2/TRBV6-3,18,TRBD2,CASSLLRGVGGRLDEQFF,TGTGCCAGCAGCCTTTTACGCGGCGTTGGCGGGAGGTTGGATGAGCAGTTCTTC
NA,TRBJ1-5,TRBV15,13,NA,CATSPRGNQPQHF,TGTGCCACCAGTCCCCGGGGCAATCAGCCCCAGCATTTT
NA,TRBJ2-7,TRBV19,15,TRBD1,CASSIATGGSYEQYF,TGTGCCAGTAGTATCGCGACAGGGGGCTCCTACGAGCAGTACTTC
NA,TRBJ2-7,TRBV6-5,14,TRBD1,CASTGDRGRYEQYF,TGTGCCAGCACTGGGGACAGGGGACGATACGAGCAGTACTTC
once,TRBJ2-3,TRBV7-6,14,NA,CASSSGLGTDTQYF,TGTGCCAGCAGCTCGGGACTTGGCACAGATACGCAGTATTTT
NA,TRBJ1-4,TRBV5-6,15,NA,CASSLGRRGNEKLFF,TGTGCCAGCAGCTTGGGGCGGAGGGGTAATGAAAAACTGTTTTTT
NA,TRBJ1-5,TRBV28,14,NA,CASSLDFSNQPQHF,TGTGCCAGCAGTTTGGACTTTAGCAATCAGCCCCAGCATTTT
NA,TRBJ2-6,TRBV18,17,TRBD1,CASSPPDRAAGANVLTF,TGTGCCAGCTCACCACCGGACAGGGCAGCTGGGGCCAACGTCCTGACTTTC
NA,TRBJ2-3,TRBV3-1/TRBV3-2,15,NA,CASSQAAGRTDTQYF,TGTGCCAGCAGCCAAGCGGCAGGGCGCACAGATACGCAGTATTTT
few,TRBJ2-1,TRBV7-7,13,NA,CASSENTNNEQFF,TGTGCCAGCAGCGAAAATACTAACAATGAGCAGTTCTTC
NA,TRBJ1-6,TRBV19,14,NA,CASSIAQKLSPLHF,TGTGCCAGTAGTATAGCACAGAAACTTTCACCCCTCCACTTT
NA,TRBJ2-7,TRBV27,16,TRBD2,CASGISGRAYTYEQYF,TGTGCCAGCGGGATTAGCGGGAGGGCGTACACTTACGAGCAGTACTTC
NA,TRBJ2-3,TRBV6-6,17,TRBD2,CASSPFAGGLYTDTQYF,TGTGCCAGCAGTCCTTTCGCGGGGGGACTCTACACAGATACGCAGTATTTT
once,TRBJ2-7,TRBV6-5,15,NA,CASSYSYYQVYEQYF,TGTGCCAGCAGTTACTCGTACTATCAAGTCTACGAGCAGTACTTC
NA,TRBJ1-3,TRBV9,16,TRBD1,CASSAPGQGTGNTIYF,TGTGCCAGCAGCGCGCCGGGACAGGGGACGGGAAACACCATATATTTT
NA,TRBJ2-2,TRBV5-1,16,TRBD1,CASSLRQGAYTGELFF,TGCGCCAGCAGCTTAAGACAGGGGGCGTACACCGGGGAGCTGTTTTTT
NA,TRBJ1-1,TRBV29-1,12,TRBD1,CSVRQGRQVAFF,TGCAGCGTTCGACAGGGCCGGCAGGTAGCTTTCTTT
NA,TRBJ2-3,TRBV5-1,14,NA,CASTSVGTRDTQYF,TGCGCCAGCACCTCAGTAGGCACTAGGGATACGCAGTATTTT
NA,TRBJ2-7,TRBV13,13,NA,CASSLFSDYEQYF,TGTGCCAGCAGCCTATTTAGCGACTATGAGCAGTACTTC
once,TRBJ1-2,TRBV28,13,NA,CASSPPSSHGYTF,TGTGCCAGCAGTCCCCCGAGTAGTCATGGCTACACCTTC